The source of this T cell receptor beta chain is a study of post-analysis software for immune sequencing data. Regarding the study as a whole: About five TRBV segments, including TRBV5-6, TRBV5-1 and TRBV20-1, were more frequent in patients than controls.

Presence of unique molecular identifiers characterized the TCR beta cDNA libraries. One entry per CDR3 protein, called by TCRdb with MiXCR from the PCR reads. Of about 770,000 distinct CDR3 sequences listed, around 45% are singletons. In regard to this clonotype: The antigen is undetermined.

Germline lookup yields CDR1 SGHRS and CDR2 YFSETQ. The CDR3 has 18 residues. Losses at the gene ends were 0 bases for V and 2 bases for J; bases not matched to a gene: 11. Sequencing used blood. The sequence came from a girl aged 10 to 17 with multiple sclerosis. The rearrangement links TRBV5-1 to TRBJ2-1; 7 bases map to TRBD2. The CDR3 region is CASSLEASGTYTYNEQFF. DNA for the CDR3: TGCGCCAGCAGCTTGGAGGCTAGCGGAACCTATACCTACAATGAGCAGTTCTTC.